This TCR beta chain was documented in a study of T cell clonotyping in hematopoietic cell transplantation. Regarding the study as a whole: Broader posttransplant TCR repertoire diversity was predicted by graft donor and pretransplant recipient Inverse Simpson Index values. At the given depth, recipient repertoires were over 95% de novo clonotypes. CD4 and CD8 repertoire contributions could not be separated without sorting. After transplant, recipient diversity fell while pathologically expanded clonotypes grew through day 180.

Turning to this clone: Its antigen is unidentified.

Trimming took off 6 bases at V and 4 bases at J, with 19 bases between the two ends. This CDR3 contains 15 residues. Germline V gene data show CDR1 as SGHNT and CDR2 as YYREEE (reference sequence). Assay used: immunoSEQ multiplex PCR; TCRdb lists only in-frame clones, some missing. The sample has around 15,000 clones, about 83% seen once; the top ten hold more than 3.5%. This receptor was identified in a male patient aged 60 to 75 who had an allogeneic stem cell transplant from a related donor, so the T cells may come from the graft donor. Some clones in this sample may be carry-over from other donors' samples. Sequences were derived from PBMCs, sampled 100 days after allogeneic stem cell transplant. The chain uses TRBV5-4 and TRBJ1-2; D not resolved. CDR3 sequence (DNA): TGTGCCAGCAATTTCGACGCAGGAAAGACCTATGGCTACACCTTC. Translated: CASNFDAGKTYGYTF.